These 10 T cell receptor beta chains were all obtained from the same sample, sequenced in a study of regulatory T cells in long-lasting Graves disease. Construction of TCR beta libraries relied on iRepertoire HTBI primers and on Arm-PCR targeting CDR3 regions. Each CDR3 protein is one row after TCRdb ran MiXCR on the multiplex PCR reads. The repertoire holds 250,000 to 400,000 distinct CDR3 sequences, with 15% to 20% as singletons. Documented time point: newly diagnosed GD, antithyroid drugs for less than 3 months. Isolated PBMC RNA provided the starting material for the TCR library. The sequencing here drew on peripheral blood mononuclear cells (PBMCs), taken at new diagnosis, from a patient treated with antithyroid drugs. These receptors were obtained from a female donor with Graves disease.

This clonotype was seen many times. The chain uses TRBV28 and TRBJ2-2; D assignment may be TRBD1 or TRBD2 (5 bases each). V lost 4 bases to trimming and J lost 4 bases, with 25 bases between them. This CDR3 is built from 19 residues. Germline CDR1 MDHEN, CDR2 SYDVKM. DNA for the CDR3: TGTGCCAGCAGTTCGACCGTACTCAGGGAGAGCCGTAGCACCGGGGAGCTGTTTTTT. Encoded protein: CASSSTVLRESRSTGELFF.

CDR3 in amino acids: CASSSNTGTLNNEQFF. CDR3 sequence (DNA): TGTGCCAGCAGTTCAAATACCGGGACCCTTAACAATGAGCAGTTCTTC. The rearrangement uses TRBV27 and TRBJ2-1; D could derive from TRBD1 or TRBD2 (5 bases each). The CDR3 runs 16 residues. Germline V gene data show CDR1 as MNHEY and CDR2 as SMNVEV (reference sequence). The germline V and J ends were trimmed by 4 bases and 5 bases, with 18 bases remaining between them.

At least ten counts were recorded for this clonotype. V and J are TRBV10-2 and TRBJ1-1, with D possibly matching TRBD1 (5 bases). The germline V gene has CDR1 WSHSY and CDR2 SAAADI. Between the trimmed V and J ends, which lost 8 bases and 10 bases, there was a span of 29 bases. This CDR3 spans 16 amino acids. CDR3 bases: TGCGCCAGCCGCGGGGCCGGACGGCCGATCGGGTGGGTAGCTTTCTTT. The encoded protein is CASRGAGRPIGWVAFF.

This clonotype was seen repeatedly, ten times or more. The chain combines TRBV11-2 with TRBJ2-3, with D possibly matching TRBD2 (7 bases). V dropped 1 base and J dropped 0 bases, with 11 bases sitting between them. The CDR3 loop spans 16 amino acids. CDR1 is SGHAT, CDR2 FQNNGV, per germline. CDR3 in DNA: TGTGCCAGCAGCTTAGTGGGGGGGCACAGCACAGATACGCAGTATTTT. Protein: CASSLVGGHSTDTQYF.

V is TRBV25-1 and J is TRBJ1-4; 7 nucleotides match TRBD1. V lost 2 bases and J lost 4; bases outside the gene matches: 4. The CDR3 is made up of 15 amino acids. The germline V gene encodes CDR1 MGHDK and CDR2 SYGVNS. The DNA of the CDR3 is TGTGCCAGCAGTGAAATAACAGGGGATAATGAAAAACTGTTTTTT. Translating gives CASSEITGDNEKLFF.

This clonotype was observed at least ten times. Here the CDR3 DNA reads TGTGCCAGCAGTGGAGTCGGAGTGTCTCAGCCCCAGCATTTT. Translating it yields CASSGVGVSQPQHF. The J gene is TRBJ1-5, the V gene TRBV2; no firm D call. The CDR3 contains 14 residues. Trimming took off 4 bases at V and 6 bases at J, with 13 bases between the two ends. Germline V gene lookup returns CDR1 SNHLY and CDR2 FYNNEI.

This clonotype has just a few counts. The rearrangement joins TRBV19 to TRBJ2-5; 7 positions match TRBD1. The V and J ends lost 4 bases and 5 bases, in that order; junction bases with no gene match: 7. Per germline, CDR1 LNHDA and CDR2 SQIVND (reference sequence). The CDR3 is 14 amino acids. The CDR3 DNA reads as TGTGCCAGTAGTAGTGACAGGGAAGTGGAGACCCAGTACTTC. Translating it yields CASSSDREVETQYF. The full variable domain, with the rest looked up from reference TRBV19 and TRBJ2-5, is DGGITQSPKYLFRKEGQNVTLSCEQNLNHDAMYWYRQDPGQGLRLIYYSQIVNDFQKGDIAEGYSVSREKKESFPLTVTSAQKNPTAFYLCASSSDREVETQYFGPGTRLLVL.

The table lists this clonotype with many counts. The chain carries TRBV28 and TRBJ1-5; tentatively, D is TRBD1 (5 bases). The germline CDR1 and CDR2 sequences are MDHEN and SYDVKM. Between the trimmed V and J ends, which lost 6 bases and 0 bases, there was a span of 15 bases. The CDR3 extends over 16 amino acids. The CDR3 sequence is CASSPTVSLSNQPQHF. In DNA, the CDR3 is TGTGCCAGCAGCCCGACAGTTTCCCTTAGCAATCAGCCCCAGCATTTT.

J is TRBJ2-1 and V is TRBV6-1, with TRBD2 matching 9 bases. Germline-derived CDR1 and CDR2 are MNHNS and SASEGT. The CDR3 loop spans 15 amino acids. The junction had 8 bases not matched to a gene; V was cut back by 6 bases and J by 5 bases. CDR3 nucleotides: TGTGCCAGCAGACCCCTTCCTAGCGGGAACAATGAGCAGTTCTTC. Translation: CASRPLPSGNNEQFF.

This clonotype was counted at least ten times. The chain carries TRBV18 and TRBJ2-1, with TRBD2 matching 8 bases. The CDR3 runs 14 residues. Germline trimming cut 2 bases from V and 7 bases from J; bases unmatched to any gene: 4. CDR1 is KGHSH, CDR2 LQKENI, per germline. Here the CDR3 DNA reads TGTGCCAGCTCACCAAGCGGGGGAAGGAATGAGCAGTTCTTC. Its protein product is CASSPSGGRNEQFF.